Below, 19 T cell receptor beta chains from the same sample are listed, as sequenced in a study of T cell responses to AZD1222 COVID-19 vaccine. Produced via immunoSEQ multiplex PCR; TCRdb's table is partial and in-frame only. The sample yields around 80,000 clones, about 82% seen once. Material: peripheral blood, obtained on day 0 of AZD1222 vaccination. These receptors all stem from an adult in good health.

The rearrangement joins TRBV6-5 to TRBJ1-5; 8 positions agree with TRBD1. The CDR3 has 15 residues. In germline, CDR1 is MNHEY, CDR2 SVGAGI. V shed 5 bases and J 2 bases; nucleotides not matched to a gene: 5. Here the CDR3 reads CASSQMDRGNQPQHF. The CDR3 DNA reads as TGTGCCAGCAGTCAGATGGACAGGGGCAATCAGCCCCAGCATTTT.

V and J are TRBV4-2 and TRBJ1-5, with no clear D. Trimming took 4 bases from V and 2 from J, leaving 9 bases between them. Germline V gene data show CDR1 as LGHNA and CDR2 as YNFKEQ. This CDR3 comprises 14 residues. CDR3 amino acids: CASSPSLGNQPQHF. For the CDR3, the DNA is TGTGCCAGCAGCCCGAGCTTAGGCAATCAGCCCCAGCATTTT.

The chain recombines TRBV5-6 with TRBJ2-1; 11 bases are shared with TRBD1. Germline assignment: CDR1 SGHDT and CDR2 YYEEEE. The CDR3 is 15 amino acids. After removal of 5 bases from V and 4 bases from J, the junction contained 5 bases not matched to a gene. CDR3 residues: CASRAGTGGYNEQFF. CDR3 nucleotide sequence: TGTGCCAGCAGAGCCGGGACAGGGGGTTACAATGAGCAGTTCTTC.

This sequence joins TRBV27 and TRBJ2-5, with 10 bases fitting TRBD2. The V and J ends lost 5 bases and 7 bases, in that order; junction bases with no gene match: 1. CDR1 is MNHEY, CDR2 SMNVEV, per germline (reference sequence). This CDR3 region has 12 residues. The CDR3 DNA follows: TGTGCCAGCAGTGTAGCGGGGGGGACCCAGTACTTC. Amino acids: CASSVAGGTQYF.

The CDR3 loop is CAWSVVYGGYTF. DNA of the CDR3: TGTGCCTGGAGTGTAGTCTATGGTGGCTACACCTTC. The chain uses TRBV30 and TRBJ1-2; no reliable D call. This CDR3 region has 12 residues. V lost 0 bases to trimming and J lost 7 bases, with 9 bases between them. Germline V gene lookup returns CDR1 GTSNPN and CDR2 SVGIG (reference sequence).

The CDR3: CASSSGTPRTDTQYF. The CDR3 coding sequence is TGTGCCAGCAGCTCCGGTACCCCTCGCACAGATACGCAGTATTTT. This chain connects TRBV11-3 to TRBJ2-3; no firm D call. Per germline, CDR1 SGHNT and CDR2 YENEEA. V was cut by 4 bases and J by 1 base, with 12 bases left in between. This CDR3 spans 15 amino acids.

A single count supports this clone. V usage is TRBV5-6 and J usage is TRBJ2-3, with a possible D match to TRBD2 (5 bases). Germline V lookup: CDR1 SGHDT, CDR2 YYEEEE. This CDR3 has 15 amino acids. V dropped 5 bases and J dropped 2 bases, with 15 bases sitting between them. CDR3 DNA sequence: TGTGCCAGCAGGTCATGGACTGATGACACAGATACGCAGTATTTT. It encodes CASRSWTDDTDTQYF.

The genes are TRBV5-4 and TRBJ2-2; D is possibly TRBD1 or TRBD2 (5 bases each). Trimming removed 10 bases from V and 4 bases from J, with 11 bases in between. This CDR3 is 12 amino acids long. The V gene's germline CDR1 is SGHNT and CDR2 YYREEE (reference sequence). CDR3 DNA sequence: TGTGCCGGGACGGGGATCACCGGGGAGCTGTTTTTT. Its protein product is CAGTGITGELFF.

The sample holds one count of this clone. The chain recombines TRBV30 with TRBJ2-6; no clear D gene. CDR1 is GTSNPN and CDR2 is SVGIG in the germline V gene (reference sequence). With 5 bases removed from V and 0 bases from J, the gap between germline ends came to 11 bases. This CDR3 is 15 amino acids long. This CDR3 reads CAWGLQFSGANVLTF. The CDR3 bases are TGTGCCTGGGGGCTACAGTTCTCTGGGGCCAACGTCCTGACTTTC.

The J gene is TRBJ1-4, the V gene TRBV2, with D unresolved. V lost 1 base, J lost 10 bases, and 10 bases lay in between. The CDR3 covers 13 residues. The germline gives CDR1 SNHLY, CDR2 FYNNEI. This CDR3 reads CASSEGTGRKLFF. The CDR3 DNA reads TGTGCCAGCAGTGAAGGTACCGGGAGAAAACTGTTTTTT.

The chain is built from TRBV29-1 and TRBJ1-1; unclear D gene. The germline V and J ends were trimmed by 2 bases and 8 bases, with 12 bases remaining between them. Germline V gives CDR1 SQVTM, CDR2 ANQGSEA. The CDR3 consists of 12 residues. The CDR3 sequence is CSVESVGGEAFF. For the CDR3, the DNA is TGCAGCGTTGAATCTGTAGGAGGGGAAGCTTTCTTT.

This chain's CDR3 is CASSQGTGQAFF. CDR3 in DNA: TGTGCCAGCAGTCAAGGGACAGGGCAGGCTTTCTTT. The chain combines TRBV27 with TRBJ1-1; 9 bases fit TRBD1. CDR1 is MNHEY, CDR2 SMNVEV, per germline (reference sequence). V shed 5 bases and J 11 bases; nucleotides not matched to a gene: 6. This CDR3 is built from 12 residues.

The chain employs TRBV19 and TRBJ1-5; maybe TRBD1 (6 bases). Germline V CDR1 and CDR2: LNHDA, SQIVND (reference sequence). This CDR3 spans 15 amino acids. V was cut by 7 bases and J by 6 bases, with 19 bases left in between. This chain's CDR3 is CASIQGFKVGQPQHF. The CDR3 DNA reads TGTGCCAGTATCCAGGGGTTTAAGGTTGGTCAGCCCCAGCATTTT.

V usage is TRBV27 and J usage is TRBJ1-6; 12 nucleotides align to TRBD1. Germline-derived CDR1 and CDR2 are MNHEY and SMNVEV (reference sequence). The CDR3 spans 16 residues. V shed 5 bases and J 10 bases; nucleotides not matched to a gene: 9. The CDR3 loop is CASSPSGQGAKSPLHF. CDR3 coding DNA: TGTGCCAGCAGTCCCTCGGGACAGGGGGCTAAATCACCCCTCCACTTT.

Note on this clone: An end of the junction differs from the germline gene, which may be a read error. The V gene is TRBV28, the J gene TRBJ2-5; 14 nucleotides match TRBD2. There are 18 residues in the CDR3. CDR1 MDHEN and CDR2 SYDVKM come from the germline V gene. CDR3 nucleotides: TGTGCCAGCACTTTACCAGCCCAGACTAGCGGGAGGGCGGGGACCCAGTACTTC. Protein sequence: CASTLPAQTSGRAGTQYF.

The chain joins TRBV7-9 to TRBJ2-1; D remains ambiguous. The V gene's germline CDR1 is SEHNR and CDR2 FQNEAQ (reference sequence). Trimming removed 1 base from V and 9 bases from J, with 10 bases in between. This CDR3 is built from 13 residues. The CDR3 here is CASSLVALAEQFF. In DNA form, the CDR3 reads TGTGCCAGCAGCTTAGTAGCCTTGGCTGAGCAGTTCTTC. The full variable domain, rest sourced from reference TRBV7-9 and TRBJ2-1, is DTGVSQNPRHKITKRGQNVTFRCDPISEHNRLYWYRQTLGQGPEFLTYFQNEAQLEKSRLLSDRFSAERPKGSFSTLEIQRTEQGDSAMYLCASSLVALAEQFFGPGTRLTVL.

This clone was counted once. The gene calls are TRBV6-5 and TRBJ2-1, with 11 nucleotides matching TRBD2. The germline gives CDR1 MNHEY, CDR2 SVGAGI. CDR3 length equals 15 residues. J lost 4 bases, V lost 6 bases, and 5 bases had no gene match. The CDR3 nucleotides are TGTGCCAGCAGGCCTCTAGCGGGGGGATACAATGAGCAGTTCTTC. It yields the protein CASRPLAGGYNEQFF.

This clone showed up just a few times. V is TRBV6-4 and J is TRBJ1-1, with D maybe TRBD1 (6 bases). V gave up 2 bases and J gave up 0 bases, with 13 bases separating them. The germline CDR1 and CDR2 sequences are MRHNA and SNTAGT. The CDR3 sequence is 16 residues long. The CDR3 reads CASSDVNRALNTEAFF. The CDR3 DNA follows: TGTGCCAGCAGTGACGTGAACAGGGCATTGAACACTGAAGCTTTCTTT.

This chain links TRBV19 with TRBJ1-6; 7 positions match TRBD1. Trimming cost V 7 bases and J 7 bases; bases outside gene matches: 7. The germline V gene has CDR1 LNHDA and CDR2 SQIVND (reference sequence). This CDR3 contains 14 residues. The chain's CDR3 is CASNRDSANSPLHF. The CDR3 DNA reads as TGTGCCAGTAACAGGGACAGCGCCAATTCACCCCTCCACTTT.